This is a list of T cell receptor beta chains from one sample in a study of T-cell reconstitution after alpha-beta-depleted transplantation in children. Via MiXCR, TCRdb re-called the PCR reads, giving one row per CDR3 protein. This table holds more than 450,000 distinct CDR3 sequences, approximately 16% found once. The sample was PBMCs from the stem cell graft donor, taken from the stem cell graft. The origin of the receptors is a human donor who donated a stem cell graft to a child with acute lymphoblastic leukemia. The CDR3 runs from the conserved cysteine through the conserved F or W. The D gene is left open where the match is weak. Only part of the rows carry a size: once, few, many, or a class if the clone is expanded.

clone_size,cdr3_length,j_call,d_call,v_call,cdr3_aa,cdr3_nt
few,11,TRBJ2-7,NA,TRBV20-1,CSARIYNEQYF,TGCAGTGCTAGGATTTATAACGAGCAGTACTTC
NA,14,TRBJ1-4,TRBD1,TRBV12-3/TRBV12-4,CASSPDRDKEKLFF,TGTGCCAGCAGCCCCGACAGGGATAAGGAAAAACTGTTTTTT
NA,13,TRBJ1-2,TRBD1,TRBV10-3,CAITTGGIYGYTF,TGTGCCATCACTACAGGGGGCATCTATGGCTACACCTTC
NA,15,TRBJ1-3,NA,TRBV5-1,CASSLNGLSGNTIYF,TGCGCCAGCAGCTTAAACGGCCTCTCTGGAAACACCATATATTTT
NA,17,TRBJ1-1,NA,TRBV6-5,CGSSYSRASGGTTEAFF,TGTGGCAGCAGTTACTCAAGGGCTTCGGGTGGAACCACTGAAGCTTTCTTT
few,17,TRBJ2-2,NA,TRBV19,CATHNSQGKGDAGELFF,TGTGCCACCCACAACTCACAGGGAAAGGGGGACGCCGGGGAGCTGTTTTTT
NA,15,TRBJ2-5,NA,TRBV4-1,CASSQDRVRGETQYF,TGCGCCAGCAGCCAAGATCGGGTGAGGGGGGAGACCCAGTACTTC
NA,13,TRBJ1-4,NA,TRBV25-1,CASSERGDEKLFF,TGTGCCAGCAGTGAAAGGGGCGATGAAAAACTGTTTTTT
NA,14,TRBJ2-6,NA,TRBV29-1,CSVGDNSGANVLTF,TGCAGCGTTGGGGACAACTCTGGGGCCAACGTCCTGACTTTC
few,12,TRBJ1-1,NA,TRBV12-3/TRBV12-4,CASSFGNNEAFF,TGTGCCAGCAGTTTCGGGAACAATGAAGCTTTCTTT
many,13,TRBJ1-3,TRBD1,TRBV19,CASHRGSGNTIYF,TGTGCCAGTCACAGGGGCTCTGGAAACACCATATATTTT
NA,15,TRBJ1-5,NA,TRBV5-1,CASSLDPGGIAPQHF,TGCGCCAGCAGCTTGGACCCTGGGGGTATAGCGCCCCAGCATTTT
many,15,TRBJ2-1,TRBD2,TRBV5-5,CASSLLAGSYNEQFF,TGTGCCAGCAGCTTACTAGCGGGCTCCTACAATGAGCAGTTCTTC
few,16,TRBJ2-3,TRBD2,TRBV29-1,CSAIEGETGLAGVRYF,TGCAGCGCAATCGAAGGGGAGACCGGACTAGCGGGAGTCCGGTATTTT
NA,17,TRBJ2-3,TRBD1,TRBV5-1,CASSRLQGTQSTDTQYF,TGCGCCAGCAGCAGGTTACAGGGGACCCAGAGCACAGATACGCAGTATTTT
once,16,TRBJ2-4,NA,TRBV12-3/TRBV12-4,CASSLAVRLAKNIQYF,TGTGCCAGCAGTTTAGCGGTCAGATTAGCCAAAAACATTCAGTACTTC
NA,13,TRBJ1-4,NA,TRBV7-9,CASSLDWDEKLFF,TGTGCCAGCAGCTTAGATTGGGATGAAAAACTGTTTTTT
few,15,TRBJ2-1,NA,TRBV24-1,CATSDLDSSYNEQFF,TGTGCCACCAGTGATTTGGACAGTTCCTACAATGAGCAGTTCTTC
NA,15,TRBJ2-1,TRBD2,TRBV20-1,CSARDRSGAYNEQFF,TGCAGTGCTAGAGATAGGAGCGGGGCCTACAATGAGCAGTTCTTC
few,14,TRBJ2-1,NA,TRBV10-2,CASSESTSMFLSDF,TGCGCCAGCAGTGAATCGACTTCCATGTTCTTATCCGACTTC
few,17,TRBJ2-2,NA,TRBV7-8,CASSLTGDRGLHRELFF,TGTGCCAGCAGCTTAACGGGAGATCGAGGGCTCCACCGGGAGCTGTTTTTT
few,11,TRBJ2-7,NA,TRBV12-3/TRBV12-4,CASRGFYEQYF,TGTGCCAGCAGGGGATTTTACGAGCAGTACTTC
NA,13,TRBJ2-5,TRBD2,TRBV10-3,CAIRGLGLETQYF,TGTGCCATCAGGGGACTAGGGCTAGAGACCCAGTACTTC
few,16,TRBJ1-4,TRBD1,TRBV5-1,CASSFGQGPGNEKLFF,TGCGCCAGCAGCTTCGGACAGGGCCCCGGTAATGAAAAACTGTTTTTT
few,14,TRBJ2-3,NA,TRBV27,CASRDWGGTDTQYF,TGTGCCAGCAGGGACTGGGGAGGCACAGATACGCAGTATTTT
few,16,TRBJ1-6,NA,TRBV15,CATSRSRVVRNSPLHF,TGTGCCACCAGCAGAAGCAGGGTCGTGAGAAATTCACCCCTCCACTTT
NA,13,TRBJ1-2,NA,TRBV6-5,CASSYPGGYGYTF,TGTGCCAGCAGTTACCCGGGCGGATATGGCTACACCTTC
NA,15,TRBJ1-1,TRBD1,TRBV19,CASTLDAGGGLSAFF,TGTGCCAGTACATTAGACGCAGGGGGCGGACTATCAGCTTTCTTT
NA,18,TRBJ1-1,NA,TRBV4-1,CASSYPFRTAGMNTEAFF,TGCGCCAGCAGCTACCCCTTCAGGACAGCCGGAATGAACACTGAAGCTTTCTTT
NA,15,TRBJ2-1,NA,TRBV18,CASSPRTATYNEQFF,TGTGCCAGCTCACCACGTACAGCTACCTACAATGAGCAGTTCTTC
NA,15,TRBJ2-7,TRBD1,TRBV5-1,CASSFSGTGNYEQYF,TGCGCCAGCAGCTTTTCCGGGACAGGCAACTACGAGCAGTACTTC
NA,13,TRBJ2-7,NA,TRBV29-1,CSVFLQDTYEQYF,TGCAGCGTTTTCTTACAAGACACCTACGAGCAGTACTTC
NA,15,TRBJ2-1,NA,TRBV7-6,CASSLAAGSYNEQFF,TGTGCCAGCAGCTTAGCCGCGGGGAGCTACAATGAGCAGTTCTTC
NA,14,TRBJ1-4,TRBD1,TRBV12-3/TRBV12-4,CASSPGTENEKLFF,TGTGCCAGCAGTCCCGGGACAGAAAATGAAAAACTGTTTTTT
few,13,TRBJ1-5,NA,TRBV6-1,CASRGAGTQPQHF,TGTGCCAGCAGAGGAGCAGGGACTCAGCCCCAGCATTTT
NA,14,TRBJ2-3,TRBD2,TRBV5-1,CASSLEGRADTQYF,TGCGCCAGCAGCTTGGAAGGGAGGGCAGATACGCAGTATTTT
few,15,TRBJ2-4,NA,TRBV13,CASSTMVLAKNIQYF,TGTGCCAGCAGCACGATGGTCCTAGCCAAAAACATTCAGTACTTC